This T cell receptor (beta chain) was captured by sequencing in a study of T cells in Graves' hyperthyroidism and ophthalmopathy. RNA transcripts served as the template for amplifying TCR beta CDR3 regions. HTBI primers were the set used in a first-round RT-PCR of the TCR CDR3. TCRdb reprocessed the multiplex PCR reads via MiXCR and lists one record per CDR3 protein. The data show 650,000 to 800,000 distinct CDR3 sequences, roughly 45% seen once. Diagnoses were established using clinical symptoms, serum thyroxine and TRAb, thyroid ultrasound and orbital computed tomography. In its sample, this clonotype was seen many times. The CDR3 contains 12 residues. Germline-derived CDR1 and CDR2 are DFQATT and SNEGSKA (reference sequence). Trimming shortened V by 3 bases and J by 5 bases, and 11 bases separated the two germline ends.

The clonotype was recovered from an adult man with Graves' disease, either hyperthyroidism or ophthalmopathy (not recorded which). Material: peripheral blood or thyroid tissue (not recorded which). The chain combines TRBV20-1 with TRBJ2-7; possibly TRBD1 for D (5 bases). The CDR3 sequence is CSASRQSDEQYF. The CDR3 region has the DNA TGCAGTGCTAGCCGACAGTCCGACGAGCAGTACTTC.